One T cell receptor beta chain is described in this entry. Antigen: not known. It was by quantitative 5'-RACE with molecular barcodes that TCR beta libraries were made. In TCRdb, the 5' RACE reads were re-called with MiXCR into one record per CDR3 protein. The profile shows a few hundred thousand distinct CDR3 sequences, more than 9% of them singletons. Germline CDR1 is MNHNS and CDR2 is SASEGT. Trimming took off 6 bases at V and 0 bases at J, with 18 bases between the two ends. This CDR3 has 17 residues. These data originate in a study of CD8 T cells in ankylosing spondylitis. Broader study findings: There was reportedly significant enrichment of clones that were disease-linked in matched ankylosing spondylitis synovial fluid.

Sequencing was performed on blood, either unsorted or a sorted T cell fraction (not recorded which). This clonotype was sampled from a female donor with ankylosing spondylitis or in good health (not recorded which). The J gene is TRBJ1-3, the V gene TRBV6-1; a possible D gene is TRBD1 (5 bases). The CDR3 loop is CASRVSKGKNSGNTIYF. CDR3 nucleotides: TGTGCCAGCAGAGTATCGAAGGGGAAAAACTCTGGAAACACCATATATTTT.